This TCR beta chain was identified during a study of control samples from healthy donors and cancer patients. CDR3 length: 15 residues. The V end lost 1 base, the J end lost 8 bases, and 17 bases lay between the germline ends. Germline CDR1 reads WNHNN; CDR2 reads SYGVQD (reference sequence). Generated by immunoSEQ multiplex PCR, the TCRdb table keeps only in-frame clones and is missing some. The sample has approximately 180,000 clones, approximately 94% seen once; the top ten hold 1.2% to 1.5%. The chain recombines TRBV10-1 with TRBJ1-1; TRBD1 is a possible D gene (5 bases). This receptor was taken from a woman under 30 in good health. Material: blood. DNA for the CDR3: TGCGCCAGCAGTGAGTTAGACAGTCAACACTACGAAGCTTTCTTT. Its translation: CASSELDSQHYEAFF.